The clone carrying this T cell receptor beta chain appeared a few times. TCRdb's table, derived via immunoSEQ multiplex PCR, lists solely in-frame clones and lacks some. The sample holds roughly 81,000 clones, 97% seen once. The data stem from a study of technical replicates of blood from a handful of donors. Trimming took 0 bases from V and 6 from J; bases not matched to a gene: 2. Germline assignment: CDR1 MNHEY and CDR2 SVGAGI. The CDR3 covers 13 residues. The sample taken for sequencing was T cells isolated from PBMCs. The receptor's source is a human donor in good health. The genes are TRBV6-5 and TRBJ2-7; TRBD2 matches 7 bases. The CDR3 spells CASSYSSGGEQYF. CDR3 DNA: TGTGCCAGCAGTTACTCGTCGGGGGGCGAGCAGTACTTC.